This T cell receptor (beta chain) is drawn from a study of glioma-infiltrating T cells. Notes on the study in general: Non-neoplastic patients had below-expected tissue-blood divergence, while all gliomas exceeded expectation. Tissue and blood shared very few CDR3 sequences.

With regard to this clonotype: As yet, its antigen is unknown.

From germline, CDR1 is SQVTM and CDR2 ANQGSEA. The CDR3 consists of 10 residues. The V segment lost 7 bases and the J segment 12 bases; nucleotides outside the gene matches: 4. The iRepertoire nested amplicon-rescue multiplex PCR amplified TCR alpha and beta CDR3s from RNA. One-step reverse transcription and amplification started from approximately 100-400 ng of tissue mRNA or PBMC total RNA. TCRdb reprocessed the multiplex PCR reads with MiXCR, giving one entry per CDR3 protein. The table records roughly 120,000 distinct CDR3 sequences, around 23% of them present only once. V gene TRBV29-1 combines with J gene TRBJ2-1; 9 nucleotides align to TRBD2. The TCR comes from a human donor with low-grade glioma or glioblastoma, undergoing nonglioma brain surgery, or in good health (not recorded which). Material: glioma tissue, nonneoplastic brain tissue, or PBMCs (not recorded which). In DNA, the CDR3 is TGCAGCGCCATACTAGCGGGGCAGTTCTTC. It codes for CSAILAGQFF.